This record concerns one T cell receptor (beta chain) sequence. Its antigen is still unknown. The data were obtained in a study of regulatory T cells in long-lasting Graves disease. Study conclusions and caveats: Gene preferences differed: TRBV28, TRBJ1-2, TRBJ2-5 in persistent cases.

Time point described: persistent/refractory GD, antithyroid drugs over 5 years with positive TRAb. PBMC-derived RNA was used for the TCR library. The germline V gene has CDR1 ENHRY and CDR2 SYGVKD. Trimming at V came to 8 bases and at J to 5 bases, leaving 7 bases not matched to a gene. The CDR3 has 13 residues. For TCR beta, libraries came from iRepertoire HTBI primers and Arm-PCR of CDR3 regions. In the source study's methods: Looking across samples, the authors found some 67 TRBV and some 15 TRBJ segments. TCRdb re-analysed the multiplex PCR reads in MiXCR, keeping a single row per CDR3 protein. TCRdb assigned the V and J calls; the authors' analysis was not used. The sample lists about 420,000 distinct CDR3 sequences, around 24% seen once, with roughly 30% in the top ten.

The sample here was peripheral blood mononuclear cells (PBMCs), taken when the disease was refractory, from a patient treated with antithyroid drugs. The source is a female donor with Graves disease. The chain links TRBV10-3 to TRBJ1-1; 8 bases line up with TRBD1. The CDR3 DNA is TGTGCCATCCATTCCCGGGACAGGACTGAAGCTTTCTTT. The encoded protein is CAIHSRDRTEAFF.